These T cell receptor beta chains were read from a single sample in a study of blood T cell repertoires in COVID-19. Assay used: immunoSEQ multiplex PCR; TCRdb lists only in-frame clones, some missing. The sample lists around 61,000 clones, under 90% occurring once. Input material: peripheral blood. The receptors stem from a man aged 55 to 69 with acute or convalescent COVID-19. CDR3s include the opening cysteine and the closing phenylalanine or tryptophan. Each record gives: clone size, V gene, J gene, D gene, CDR3 DNA, CDR3 protein. The D gene is left open where the match is weak. Size values are once, few and many counts, or a class for expanded clones, and some rows have none.

>.|TRBV18|TRBJ1-1|.
TGTGCCAGCTCACCATGGACAGACATGAACACTGAAGCTTTCTTT
CASSPWTDMNTEAFF
>.|TRBV7-2|TRBJ1-2|TRBD1
TGTGCCAGCAGCTTAAACAGGGGGAGTATCGCTAACTATGGCTACACCTTC
CASSLNRGSIANYGYTF
>.|TRBV10-3|TRBJ2-1|TRBD1
TGTGCCATCAATGATAGAGGACAGGGCTTACCCAATGAGCAGTTCTTC
CAINDRGQGLPNEQFF
>once|TRBV6-1|TRBJ2-1|TRBD1
TGTGCCAGCAGTGGGGGGACAGGAGCTTTCTACAATGAGCAGTTCTTC
CASSGGTGAFYNEQFF
>.|TRBV5-1|TRBJ1-1|.
TGCGCCAGCAGCCGAGGAGGAGACCCGGAAGATGAAGCTTTCTTT
CASSRGGDPEDEAFF
>.|TRBV10-3|TRBJ2-2|.
TGTGCCATCAGTCCAAGGGAGCTAGATTCCACCGGGGAGCTGTTTTTT
CAISPRELDSTGELFF
>once|TRBV5-4|TRBJ2-6|TRBD2
TGTGCCAGCAGCGAGAGTTTAGCGGGGGTCACCAACGTCCTGACTTTC
CASSESLAGVTNVLTF
>.|TRBV5-4|TRBJ2-4|.
TGTGCCAGCAACTCAGGGGACCCCAAAAACATTCAGTACTTC
CASNSGDPKNIQYF
>.|TRBV7-3|TRBJ1-1|.
TGTGCCAGCAGCCCTTCCAGTATGGTTTACACTGAAGCTTTCTTT
CASSPSSMVYTEAFF
>once|TRBV19|TRBJ1-1|TRBD1
TGTGCCAGTAGTATAACAGGGGGGAACACTGAAGCTTTCTTT
CASSITGGNTEAFF
>.|TRBV25-1|TRBJ1-2|.
TGTGCCAGCAGTCGAGCAGACACCTATGGCTACACCTTC
CASSRADTYGYTF
>.|TRBV28|TRBJ1-2|TRBD1
TGTGCCAGCAGTACAGGGGGGTCTGGGGGCTACACCTTC
CASSTGGSGGYTF
>.|TRBV4-2|TRBJ1-4|.
TGTGCCAGCAGCCAAGATTTACGGGTTAGTGAAAAACTGTTTTTT
CASSQDLRVSEKLFF
>.|TRBV5-1|TRBJ2-7|.
TGCGCCAGCAGTATTTTTGACGTAGGGGCCTCCTACGAGCAGTACTTC
CASSIFDVGASYEQYF
>.|TRBV24-1|TRBJ2-2|.
TGTGCCACCAGTGACCCTACAGGGACCTGGGACACCGGGGAGCTGTTTTTT
CATSDPTGTWDTGELFF
>.|TRBV27|TRBJ2-1|.
TGTGCCAGCGGGAGGGACAATTACAATGAGCAGTTCTTC
CASGRDNYNEQFF
>.|TRBV10-3|TRBJ2-2|TRBD1
TGTGCCATCAGTGAGTCAGCAGGGGGTACCGGGGAGCTGTTTTTT
CAISESAGGTGELFF
>many|TRBV27|TRBJ1-6|TRBD1
TGTGCCAGCAGTCCGTTACAGGGGAATAATTCACCCCTCCACTTT
CASSPLQGNNSPLHF
>.|TRBV12-3/TRBV12-4|TRBJ1-2|.
TGTGCCAGCAGTTTGGGCAGGGGATACGGCTACACCTTC
CASSLGRGYGYTF
>few|TRBV4-1|TRBJ2-2|TRBD1
TGCGCCAGCAGCCAAGAGTCCCCGACAGGGTTTCCTGCGAACACCGGGGAGCTGTTTTTT
CASSQESPTGFPANTGELFF
>.|TRBV6-1|TRBJ1-5|TRBD1
TGTGCCAGCAGTGAAGGACAGGGTAGAGATAGCAATCAGCCCCAGCATTTT
CASSEGQGRDSNQPQHF
>.|TRBV5-1|TRBJ2-1|.
TGCGCCAGCAGCTTGGCCGGCAGGGGGGTCATCGATGAGCAGTTCTTC
CASSLAGRGVIDEQFF
>.|TRBV6-2/TRBV6-3|TRBJ1-2|.
TGTGCCAGCAGTTACGGCGGGGGGACCCACTACGGCTACACCTTC
CASSYGGGTHYGYTF
>once|TRBV19|TRBJ2-5|TRBD1
TGTGCCAGTAGTACGGACAGGGCCGAATCTGCAGAGACCCAGTACTTC
CASSTDRAESAETQYF
>.|TRBV19|TRBJ2-7|.
TGTGCCAGTACCCCTGAGAACTCCTACGAGCAGTACTTC
CASTPENSYEQYF
>.|TRBV5-1|TRBJ2-7|.
TGCGCCAGCAGCGCGGGACAGCTTTACGAGCAGTACTTC
CASSAGQLYEQYF
>.|TRBV6-6|TRBJ1-6|.
TGTGCCAGCCAGACAGTTTATAATTCACCCCTCCACTTT
CASQTVYNSPLHF
>few|TRBV11-2|TRBJ1-6|.
TGTGCCAGCAGCTTAGTGGGGGGGGTTGGGAGCTCCTATAATTCACCCCTCCACTTT
CASSLVGGVGSSYNSPLHF
>.|TRBV19|TRBJ1-5|.
TGTGCCAGTAGTATCTTGGGGAGCGGTCAGCCCCAGCATTTT
CASSILGSGQPQHF
>.|TRBV29-1|TRBJ1-1|TRBD1
TGCAGCGTTGAACGGGACAGACATACTGAAGCTTTCTTT
CSVERDRHTEAFF
>.|TRBV5-6|TRBJ2-3|.
TGTGCCAGCAGCTTGGTGGGGGGACTCCCCGATACGCAGTATTTT
CASSLVGGLPDTQYF
>once|TRBV29-1|TRBJ2-1|.
TGCAGCGTAGACAGAAGCTCCTACAATGAGCAGTTCTTC
CSVDRSSYNEQFF
>once|TRBV6-6|TRBJ1-6|.
TGTGCCAGCAGTTACTCGAACGGGGGTTCACCCCTCCACTTT
CASSYSNGGSPLHF
>.|TRBV4-2|TRBJ1-2|.
TGTGCCAGCAGCCAAGAATGGGCAGGGGCTAACTATGGCTACACCTTC
CASSQEWAGANYGYTF
>.|TRBV24-1|TRBJ2-2|.
TGTGCCACCAACAGTAACACCGGGGAGCTGTTTTTT
CATNSNTGELFF
>.|TRBV27|TRBJ1-1|.
TGTGCCAGCAATAGCAGGCGGGATAAGGCTGAAGCTTTCTTT
CASNSRRDKAEAFF
>once|TRBV3-1/TRBV3-2|TRBJ1-5|.
TGTGCCAGCAGCCCGGGACTTTCTAGGGAGCCCCAGCATTTT
CASSPGLSREPQHF
>few|TRBV5-4|TRBJ2-1|.
TGTGCCAGCAGCTTGGCCGGGGGCAATGAGCAGTTCTTC
CASSLAGGNEQFF
>.|TRBV12-3/TRBV12-4|TRBJ1-1|TRBD1
TGTGCCAGCAGTCTTCGACAGGGCACTGAAGCTTTCTTT
CASSLRQGTEAFF
>.|TRBV30|TRBJ1-6|.
TGTGCCTGGAGGACGGGGAATTCACCCCTCCACTTT
CAWRTGNSPLHF
>.|TRBV2|TRBJ2-2|TRBD1
TGTGCCAGCAGTGAAGCGCGGACAGGGGGATTAAACACCGGGGAGCTGTTTTTT
CASSEARTGGLNTGELFF
>.|TRBV2|TRBJ2-4|.
TGTGCCCACGCCCAGGCGAACATTCAGTACTTC
CAHAQANIQYF
>.|TRBV19|TRBJ1-4|.
TGTGCCAGTAGTATAGCCCTAGCAACTAATGAAAAACTGTTTTTT
CASSIALATNEKLFF
>medium-sized|TRBV6-1|TRBJ1-2|.
TGTGCCAGCAGTGAATCCCGGGTTGCGGGTGGCTACACCTTC
CASSESRVAGGYTF
>.|TRBV5-4|TRBJ2-7|TRBD2
TGTGCCAGCAGCCCTGGGACTAGCGGGGGGGTGTACGAGCAGTACTTC
CASSPGTSGGVYEQYF
>.|TRBV7-6|TRBJ1-1|.
TGTGCCAGCAGCTTATCGCGGGCCGGGTACACTGAAGCTTTCTTT
CASSLSRAGYTEAFF
>.|TRBV19|TRBJ2-3|.
TGTGCCAGTAGTACGGGCACAGATACGCAGTATTTT
CASSTGTDTQYF
>.|TRBV5-4|TRBJ1-6|.
TGTGCCAGCAGCTTGCTGCTTTACGGGTCACCCCTCCACTTT
CASSLLLYGSPLHF
>.|TRBV5-1|TRBJ1-2|TRBD1
TGCGCCAGCAGGGAAGCCGGGACAGGGGACGGCTACACCTTC
CASREAGTGDGYTF
>.|TRBV15|TRBJ1-2|TRBD1
TGTGCCACCAGCCTAGGACAGGGGGCAACGGGTAACTATGGCTACACCTTC
CATSLGQGATGNYGYTF
>.|TRBV5-4|TRBJ2-5|TRBD1
TGTGCCAGCAGAGTTACAGGGGGCGCGGGAGAGACCCAGTACTTC
CASRVTGGAGETQYF
>.|TRBV19|TRBJ2-7|.
TGTGCCAGTTCGTCCGGGGGGCGGTACGAGCAGTACTTC
CASSSGGRYEQYF
>.|TRBV6-1|TRBJ1-5|.
TGTGCCAGCAGTGAAGTATGGGGAGGCAATCAGCCCCAGCATTTT
CASSEVWGGNQPQHF